These 21 T cell receptor beta chains originate from one sample sequenced in a study of tumor and adjacent non-tumor tissue in lung cancer (dated by TCRdb to the late 2010s). The protocol used for the library was multiplex PCR. Sequencing was performed on an Illumina HiSeq 2500. TCRbeta libraries were built by three rounds of nested PCR using primers (Table S4), following protocols modified from ARM-PCR. TCRdb took the public reads, trimmed them with fastp at Q25, ran MiXCR for clone calling and kept in-frame beta chains. When rows share a CDR3 protein, they turn into one entry using the most common DNA and genes. Here the sample has 200,000 or so distinct CDR3 sequences; about 76% occur a single time. Under 30% of the sample lies in the top ten. RNA was isolated from bulk unsorted tissue, and RNA quality was assessed with a NanoDrop ND-1000 and an Agilent 2100. Material: lung tumor tissue. These receptors were collected from a man aged 60 to 75 with non-small cell lung cancer.

This clonotype was picked up a small number of times. The chain joins TRBV5-1 to TRBJ2-7, with TRBD2 identical over 7 bases. V shed 0 bases, J shed 3 bases, and the junction held 0 bases outside the gene matches. The germline CDR1 and CDR2 sequences are SGHRS and YFSETQ. This CDR3 region has 13 residues. The CDR3 reads CASSLERDYEQYF. CDR3 DNA sequence: TGCGCCAGCAGCTTGGAGCGGGACTACGAGCAGTACTTC.

The V call is TRBV5-1, the J call TRBJ2-5; 7 nucleotides agree with TRBD2. V shed 2 bases and J 1 base; nucleotides not matched to a gene: 8. In germline, CDR1 is SGHRS, CDR2 YFSETQ. The length of the CDR3 is 16 residues. The CDR3 coding sequence is TGCGCCAGCAGCTTCGGACTAGGCGGGGGCCAAGAGACCCAGTACTTC. The encoded protein is CASSFGLGGGQETQYF.

Remarks on this clonotype: One end of the junction is discordant with germline, which a read error may explain. The rearrangement uses TRBV12-3 or TRBV12-4 and TRBJ2-7; 7 bases are a match to TRBD2. There are 15 residues in the CDR3. The CDR3 sequence is CDSRPASGTFYEQYF. DNA of the CDR3: TGTGACAGCAGACCAGCTAGCGGCACCTTCTACGAACAGTACTTC.

The chain is built from TRBV6-6 and TRBJ2-6, with TRBD2 identical over 8 bases. V shed 4 bases and J 3 bases; nucleotides not matched to a gene: 2. Germline CDR1 reads MNHNY; CDR2 reads SVGAGI (reference sequence). CDR3 length: 15 amino acids. CDR3 sequence (DNA): TGTGCCAGCAGTTTGACTAGCGTTGGGGCCAACGTCCTGACTTTC. This gives the protein CASSLTSVGANVLTF.

This sequence joins TRBV28 and TRBJ1-1; TRBD1 agrees at 7 bases. CDR3 length: 16 residues. Trimming cost V 4 bases and J 5 bases; bases outside gene matches: 13. Germline CDR1 MDHEN, CDR2 SYDVKM. DNA for the CDR3: TGTGCCAGCAGTTACGACAAGAGGGGGCAGGGGACTGAAGCTTTCTTT. Its protein product is CASSYDKRGQGTEAFF.

A note on this clonotype: This may be a read error, as it is one base from a much larger clone. V usage is TRBV20-1 and J usage is TRBJ2-7; D gene ambiguous. The germline V gene has CDR1 DFQATT and CDR2 SNEGSKA (reference sequence). The CDR3 length is 13 residues. V lost 2 bases and J 0 bases, leaving 8 bases between the germline ends. CDR3 DNA: TGCAGTGCTAGAATGGACCACTCCTACGAGCAGTACTTC. Translation gives CSARMDHSYEQYF.

About this clonotype itself: One end of the junction fails to match germline, which may point to a read error. The V and J genes are TRBV4-1 and TRBJ2-7, with 9 bases identical to TRBD1. Germline lookup yields CDR1 MGHRA and CDR2 YSYEKL. The CDR3 spans 15 residues. This CDR3 is CASSTGQGPSYEEYF. Written as DNA, the CDR3 is TGCGCCAGCAGCACGGGACAGGGTCCGTCCTACGAGGAGTACTTC.

Concerning this clonotype itself: A much larger clone lies a single base off, so this may be a read error. In DNA form, the CDR3 reads TGTGTCAGCACCTCCGTGAGCGAGCAGTACTTC. Translating gives CVSTSVSEQYF. The V call is TRBV6-2 or TRBV6-3, the J call TRBJ2-7, with no clear D. The germline CDR1 and CDR2 sequences are MNHEY and SVGEGT. This CDR3 spans 11 amino acids.

As to this clonotype: Just one base apart from a much larger clone, this may be a read error. The chain employs TRBV20-1 and TRBJ1-4, with TRBD1 as a possible D gene (6 bases). The CDR3 is 12 residues long. Germline V CDR1 and CDR2: DFQATT, SNEGSKA (reference sequence). V lost 6 bases and J lost 7, with 12 bases in between. This CDR3 reads CSATGRTEKLFF. The CDR3 coding sequence is TGCAGTGCCACAGGGCGGACTGAAAAACTGTTTTTT.

This clonotype occurred a few times. The V and J genes are TRBV6-1 and TRBJ2-1; TRBD1 matches 10 bases. The CDR3 is 19 amino acids. Per germline, CDR1 MNHNS and CDR2 SASEGT. V dropped 6 bases and J dropped 6; count of bases not matched to a gene: 20. In DNA, the CDR3 is TGTGCCAGCAGGGACCCCGGTGCCTTTGGGACAGGGGTTTTCAATGAGCAGTTCTTC. Translation gives CASRDPGAFGTGVFNEQFF.

In the case of this clonotype: The junction shows a germline mismatch at one end, possibly a read error. J is TRBJ1-1 and V is TRBV11-2, with D perhaps TRBD1 (6 bases). Looked up from germline, CDR1 is SGHAT and CDR2 is FQNNGV. CDR3 length equals 14 residues. The CDR3 nucleotides read TGTGCCAGCGGCTTACACACAGGGAGCACCGAAGCTTTCTTT. This encodes CASGLHTGSTEAFF.

The chain employs TRBV4-2 and TRBJ2-7; D is perhaps TRBD2 (7 bases). Germline lookup yields CDR1 LGHNA and CDR2 YNFKEQ. The CDR3 covers 15 residues. The CDR3 bases are TGTGTGAGCAGCCCCCAGGAGGGGGGGCCCTACGAGCAGTACTTC. This gives the protein CVSSPQEGGPYEQYF.

V gene TRBV12-3 or TRBV12-4 combines with J gene TRBJ1-5; D perhaps matches TRBD1 (6 bases). The CDR3 runs to 14 residues. V gave up 4 bases and J gave up 1 base, with 8 bases separating them. This chain's CDR3 is CASSSGQSNQPQHF. For the CDR3, the DNA is TGTGCCAGCAGTTCGGGACAAAGCAATCAGCCCCAGCATTTT.

J is TRBJ1-2 and V is TRBV6-1; no clear D. The CDR3 has 9 residues. From germline, CDR1 is MNHNS and CDR2 SASEGT. V lost 10 bases and J 14 bases, leaving 14 bases between the germline ends. DNA of the CDR3: TGTGCCATCACTACGCCTGCTACCTTC. This codes for CAITTPATF.

As regards this clonotype: A much larger clone sits a single nucleotide away, making a read error possible. CDR3 bases: TGCAGTGCTAGAGATCGTTGGGGAATGAACATTGAAGCTTTCTTT. Translating gives CSARDRWGMNIEAFF. V usage is TRBV20-1 and J usage is TRBJ1-1; D unclear. Germline CDR1 DFQATT, CDR2 SNEGSKA (reference sequence). This CDR3 region has 15 residues.

Concerning this clonotype itself: One end of the junction varies from germline; a read error may be responsible. The rearrangement uses TRBV6-6 and TRBJ2-3; possible D gene TRBD2, 5 bases. This CDR3 is 14 amino acids long. CDR1 MNHNY and CDR2 SVGAGI come from the germline V gene (reference sequence). The CDR3 nucleotides are TGTGCCAGCAATTACGGGGTTATCACAGATACGCAGTATTTT. Encoded protein: CASNYGVITDTQYF.

In regard to this clonotype: This may be a read error, as it is one base from a much larger clone. This CDR3 reads CASSQERIQPQHF. CDR3 DNA sequence: TGCGCCAGCAGCCAAGAAAGGATTCAGCCCCAGCATTTT. The chain carries TRBV4-3 and TRBJ1-5; no firm D call. Germline lookup yields CDR1 LGHNA and CDR2 YSLEER. Trimming shortened V by 0 bases and J by 6 bases, and 6 bases separated the two germline ends. This CDR3 region has 13 residues.

As concerns this clonotype: Given a much more abundant clone one base away, this may be a read error. The V gene is TRBV29-1, the J gene TRBJ1-1; D remains ambiguous. V was trimmed by 3 bases and J by 6 bases, leaving 14 bases between them. The germline V gene encodes CDR1 SQVTM and CDR2 ANQGSEA. The CDR3 runs to 13 residues. CDR3 DNA sequence: TGCAGCGTTGACGGCGGGATAAATGCTGAAGCTTTCTTT. Its translation is CSVDGGINAEAFF.

As concerns this clonotype: Given a much more abundant clone one base away, this may be a read error. The chain uses TRBV5-4 and TRBJ2-5; 8 positions agree with TRBD1. Germline assignment: CDR1 SGHNT and CDR2 YYREEE (reference sequence). This CDR3 has 14 amino acids. V dropped 3 bases and J dropped 5; count of bases not matched to a gene: 6. CDR3 nucleotides: TGTGCCAGCAGCTCATGGGACAGGTTGGAGACCCAGTACTTC. Protein sequence: CASSSWDRLETQYF.

The genes are TRBV13 and TRBJ2-7; 11 nucleotides agree with TRBD2. In germline, CDR1 is PRHDT, CDR2 FYEKMQ (reference sequence). This CDR3 contains 19 residues. After removal of 2 bases from V and 0 bases from J, the junction contained 12 bases not matched to a gene. In DNA form, the CDR3 reads TGTGCCAGCAGCTTATGGGGGGCGACTAGCGGGACCCCCTCCTACGAGCAGTACTTC. It encodes CASSLWGATSGTPSYEQYF.

Comment on this clonotype: One end of the junction fails to match germline, which may point to a read error. The V and J genes are TRBV29-1 and TRBJ2-2; D possibly matches TRBD1 or TRBD2 (5 bases each). The CDR3 spans 12 residues. Germline V gene lookup returns CDR1 SQVTM and CDR2 ANQGSEA. This CDR3 is CSVQAATRELFF. The CDR3, as DNA: TGCAGCGTTCAGGCAGCCACCAGGGAGCTATTTTTT.